The 16 T cell receptor beta chains below all came from one sample that was sequenced in a study of identical twins. TCRdb analysed the 5' RACE reads with MiXCR anew, one entry per CDR3 protein. There are roughly 470,000 distinct CDR3 sequences in the sample; 14% occur only once, and more than 0.8% lies in the top ten. This sample was shared with a second study, whose subject was yellow fever vaccine responses in identical twins.

The specimen was CD4+ T cells sorted from blood. These receptors all stem from a young woman in good health.

This clonotype showed up just a few times. V gene TRBV7-8 combines with J gene TRBJ2-7; the D is unclear. CDR1 SGHVS and CDR2 FQNEAQ come from the germline V gene. The ends were cut back, 0 bases at V and 7 bases at J, with 7 bases in the middle. The CDR3 contains 12 residues. The CDR3 loop is CASSLAPAEQYF. The CDR3 region has the DNA TGTGCCAGCAGCTTAGCTCCAGCGGAGCAGTACTTC. Full variable domain (rest looked up from reference TRBV7-8 and TRBJ2-7): GAGVSQSPRYKVAKRGQDVALRCDPISGHVSLFWYQQALGQGPEFLTYFQNEAQLDKSGLPSDRFFAERPEGSVSTLKIQRTQQEDSAVYLCASSLAPAEQYFGPGTRLTVT.

This clonotype was found a few times. The rearrangement links TRBV15 to TRBJ2-7; D may be TRBD2 (7 bases). Looked up from germline, CDR1 is LNHNV and CDR2 is YYDKDF (reference sequence). V was clipped by 0 bases and J by 2 bases, with 14 bases between them. This CDR3 has 16 residues. CDR3 DNA: TGTGCCACCAGCAGAGAGGGGGGGACACCAACCTACGAGCAGTACTTC. This translates into CATSREGGTPTYEQYF.

On this clonotype: Germline and junction disagree at one end, which may indicate a read error. The chain uses TRBV7-9 and TRBJ1-2, with 7 bases fitting TRBD1. Per the germline V gene, CDR1 is SEHNR and CDR2 is FQNEAQ (reference sequence). The CDR3 loop spans 14 amino acids. The CDR3 is CASSLMAGGSAGAF. Here the CDR3 DNA reads TGTGCCAGCAGCTTAATGGCAGGGGGGTCGGCCGGGGCCTTC.

On this clonotype: The junction departs from germline at one end; a sequencing error may be responsible. J is TRBJ2-1 and V is TRBV7-7; D is ambiguous. From germline, CDR1 is SSHAT and CDR2 FNYEAQ (reference sequence). The CDR3 is 13 residues long. The CDR3 nucleotides are TGTGCTAGCAGCGCGATGTCCTACAATGAGCAGTTCTTC. Translating it yields CASSAMSYNEQFF.

The chain carries TRBV6-2 or TRBV6-3 and TRBJ1-1; the D gene is possibly TRBD1 (5 bases). Germline loops: CDR1 MNHEY, CDR2 SVGEGT. There are 11 residues in the CDR3. Trimming took off 8 bases at V and 10 bases at J, with 14 bases between the two ends. DNA of the CDR3: TGTGCCAGCGAGCTGGGGGGTCGAGCTTTCTTT. Translated: CASELGGRAFF.

This clonotype was recorded a few times. The V call is TRBV9, the J call TRBJ2-1; 15 nucleotides align to TRBD2. The J segment lost 9 bases and the V segment lost 3 bases, leaving 7 bases of the junction unmatched. CDR3 length equals 16 residues. Germline V CDR1 and CDR2: SGDLS, YYNGEE. This CDR3 reads CASSAGLAGGFGEQFF. In DNA, the CDR3 is TGTGCCAGCAGCGCAGGACTAGCGGGGGGGTTCGGTGAGCAGTTCTTC.

This clonotype was counted between two and nine times. V and J are TRBV20-1 and TRBJ2-5, with TRBD1 matching 8 bases. V dropped 6 bases and J dropped 5; count of bases not matched to a gene: 8. Germline loops: CDR1 DFQATT, CDR2 SNEGSKA (reference sequence). The CDR3 length is 13 residues. This CDR3 is CSASRDRRETQYF. In DNA, the CDR3 is TGCAGTGCCAGCAGGGACAGGCGGGAGACCCAGTACTTC.

Here the CDR3 DNA reads TGTGCCAGCAGTTACCGGGACAGGGGACAAGAGACCCAGTACTTC. Translating gives CASSYRDRGQETQYF. V usage is TRBV6-5 and J usage is TRBJ2-5; 10 positions match TRBD1. V shed 2 bases, J shed 2 bases, and the junction held 2 bases outside the gene matches. The CDR3 totals 15 residues. CDR1 and CDR2 (germline): MNHEY, SVGAGI.

The sample holds many counts of this clonotype. The J gene is TRBJ2-3, the V gene TRBV20-1; no clear D. There are 11 residues in the CDR3. CDR1 and CDR2 from the germline V gene are DFQATT and SNEGSKA (reference sequence). CDR3: CSAREADTQYF. The CDR3 DNA reads TGCAGCGCTCGCGAAGCAGATACGCAGTATTTT.

At least ten counts were recorded for this clonotype. The chain is built from TRBV12-3 or TRBV12-4 and TRBJ1-5; D gene ambiguous. V was trimmed by 6 bases and J by 5 bases, leaving 11 bases between them. The CDR3 runs to 13 residues. The CDR3 spells CASSGSSDQPQHF. The CDR3 DNA reads TGTGCCAGCAGCGGATCCTCGGATCAGCCCCAGCATTTT.

This clonotype was detected a few times. The chain recombines TRBV5-1 with TRBJ2-1; D might be TRBD1 (6 bases). Per germline, CDR1 SGHRS and CDR2 YFSETQ. This CDR3 is built from 14 residues. Trimming cost V 4 bases and J 6 bases, with 14 bases left between them. The CDR3 coding sequence is TGCGCCAGCAGCCTCTACAGGGATCTCAATGAGCAGTTCTTC. It is translated as CASSLYRDLNEQFF.

The V gene is TRBV20-1, the J gene TRBJ2-7, with D hard to call. V lost 3 bases to trimming and J lost 6 bases, with 15 bases between them. The CDR3 sequence is 13 residues long. Germline V gene data show CDR1 as DFQATT and CDR2 as SNEGSKA (reference sequence). For the CDR3, the DNA is TGCAGTGCTAGGGTCCTTGGGGAAGGCGAGCAGTACTTC. Translated, it gives CSARVLGEGEQYF.

This clonotype was seen more than once but under ten times. The chain is built from TRBV29-1 and TRBJ2-5, with D tentatively TRBD1 or TRBD2 (5 bases each). V was shortened by 6 bases and J by 4 bases, with 18 bases between the two germline ends. Germline V gene data show CDR1 as SQVTM and CDR2 as ANQGSEA. The CDR3 length is 14 residues. The CDR3 region has the DNA TGCAGCGTGACCGGGACCCCCGGCGGAGAGACCCAGTACTTC. Residues: CSVTGTPGGETQYF. The full variable domain, completed using reference TRBV29-1 and TRBJ2-5, is SAVISQKPSRDICQRGTSLTIQCQVDSQVTMMFWYRQQPGQSLTLIATANQGSEATYESGFVIDKFPISRPNLTFSTLTVSNMSPEDSSIYLCSVTGTPGGETQYFGPGTRLLVL.

Of note for this clonotype: At one end the junction does not follow the germline gene, possibly because of a read error. The chain uses TRBV10-1 and TRBJ2-1, with a tentative D call TRBD2 (6 bases). The CDR3 length is 13 residues. CDR1 and CDR2 (germline): WNHNN, SYGVQD (reference sequence). The CDR3, as DNA: TGTGCCAGCTCACCACGGGAGTACAATGAGCAGTTCTTC. Protein: CASSPREYNEQFF.

A few counts support this clonotype. This chain connects TRBV2 to TRBJ1-2; no reliable D call. The CDR3 sequence is 11 residues long. Germline assignment: CDR1 SNHLY and CDR2 FYNNEI. CDR3 DNA: TGTGTCAACTATCCATCCGCCGGCTACACCTTC. This codes for CVNYPSAGYTF. Full variable domain (rest looked up from reference TRBV2 and TRBJ1-2): EPEVTQTPSHQVTQMGQEVILRCVPISNHLYFYWYRQILGQKVEFLVSFYNNEISEKSEIFDDQFSVERPDGSNFTLKIRSTKLEDSAMYFCVNYPSAGYTFGSGTRLTVV.

This clonotype was counted between two and nine times. The CDR3: CASSPMGGGGVEQFF. DNA of the CDR3: TGTGCCAGCAGCCCGATGGGCGGGGGGGGAGTAGAGCAGTTCTTC. The J gene is TRBJ2-1, the V gene TRBV5-6, with 9 bases aligning to TRBD2. J lost 10 bases, V lost 4 bases, and 12 bases had no gene match. CDR3 size: 15 residues. Germline V gene sequence: CDR1 SGHDT, CDR2 YYEEEE.